The entry below gives a single T cell receptor beta chain sequence along with its context. Antigen: not known. These data belong to a study of shared clonotypes between healthy human individuals. Germline lookup yields CDR1 MDHEN and CDR2 SYDVKM. There are 15 residues in the CDR3. V dropped 2 bases and J dropped 0 bases, with 8 bases sitting between them. The study drew its donors from healthy HIV-negative adults without recent acute infections or vaccinations. As processed by the authors: Quality scores were absent from the junction-only immunoSEQ sequences, so filtering differed. The protocol was immunoSEQ multiplex PCR, while the TCRdb copy is restricted to in-frame clones and leaves out a portion. The V and J calls and clone size were taken over from that table, and D and trimming were inferred from the DNA. Of some 2.1 million clones in the sample, around 95% were seen once. The study's findings and limits: Clonotype sharing among donors was expected to depend on sequencing depth.

The clonotype comes from a man aged 18 to 35 in good health. Sequencing was done on a sample of naive CD4+ T cells sorted from blood. The subset denotes: CD45RA+ positively selected. The gene calls are TRBV28 and TRBJ1-3; D uncertain. CDR3 protein: CASSLDGSSGNTIYF. The CDR3 nucleotides are TGTGCCAGCAGTTTAGATGGAAGCTCTGGAAACACCATATATTTT.